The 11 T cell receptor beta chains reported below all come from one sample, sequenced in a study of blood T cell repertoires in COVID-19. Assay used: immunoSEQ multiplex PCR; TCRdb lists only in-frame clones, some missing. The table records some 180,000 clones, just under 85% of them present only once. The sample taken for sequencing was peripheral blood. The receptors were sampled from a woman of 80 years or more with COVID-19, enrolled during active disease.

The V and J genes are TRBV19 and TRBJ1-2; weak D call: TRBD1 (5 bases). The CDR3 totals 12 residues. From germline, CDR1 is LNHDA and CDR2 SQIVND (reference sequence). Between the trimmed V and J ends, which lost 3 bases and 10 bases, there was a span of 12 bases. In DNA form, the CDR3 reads TGTGCCAGTAGTATCTCCAGGGTTGACTACACCTTC. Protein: CASSISRVDYTF.

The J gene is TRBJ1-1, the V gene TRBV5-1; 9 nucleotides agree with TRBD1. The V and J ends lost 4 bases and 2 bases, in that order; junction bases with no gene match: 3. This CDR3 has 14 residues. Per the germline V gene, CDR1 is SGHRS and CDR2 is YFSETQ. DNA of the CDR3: TGCGCCAGCAGCAGGGACAGGGATAACACTGAAGCTTTCTTT. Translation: CASSRDRDNTEAFF.

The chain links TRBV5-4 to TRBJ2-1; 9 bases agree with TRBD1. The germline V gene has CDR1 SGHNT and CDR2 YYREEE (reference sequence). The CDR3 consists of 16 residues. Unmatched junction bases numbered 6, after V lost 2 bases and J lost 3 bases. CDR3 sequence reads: CASSLSGTGNYNEQFF. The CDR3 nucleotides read TGTGCCAGCAGCTTATCCGGGACAGGGAACTACAATGAGCAGTTCTTC.

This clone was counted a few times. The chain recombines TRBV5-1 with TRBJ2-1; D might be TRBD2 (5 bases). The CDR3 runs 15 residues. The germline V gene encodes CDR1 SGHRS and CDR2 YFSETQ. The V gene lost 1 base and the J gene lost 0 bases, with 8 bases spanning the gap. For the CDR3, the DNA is TGCGCCAGCAGCTTGAACGGGAACTCCTACAATGAGCAGTTCTTC. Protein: CASSLNGNSYNEQFF.

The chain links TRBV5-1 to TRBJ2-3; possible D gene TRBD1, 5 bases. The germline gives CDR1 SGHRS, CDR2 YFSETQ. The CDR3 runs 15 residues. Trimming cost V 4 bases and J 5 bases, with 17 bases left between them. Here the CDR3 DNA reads TGCGCCAGCAGCCCTGGGGCAGTGGGTGGAGATACGCAGTATTTT. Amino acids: CASSPGAVGGDTQYF.

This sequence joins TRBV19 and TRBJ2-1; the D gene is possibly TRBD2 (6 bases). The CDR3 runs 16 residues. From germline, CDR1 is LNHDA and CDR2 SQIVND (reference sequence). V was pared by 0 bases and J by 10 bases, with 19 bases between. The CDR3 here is CASSIDPGVVITEQFF. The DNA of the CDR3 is TGTGCCAGTAGTATAGATCCGGGGGTGGTTATCACGGAGCAGTTCTTC.

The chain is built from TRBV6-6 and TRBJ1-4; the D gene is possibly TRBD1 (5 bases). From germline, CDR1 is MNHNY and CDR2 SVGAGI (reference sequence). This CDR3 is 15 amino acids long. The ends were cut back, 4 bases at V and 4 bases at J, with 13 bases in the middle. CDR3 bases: TGTGCCAGCAGTTTGGTTACAGGCTTTAATGAAAAACTGTTTTTT. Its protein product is CASSLVTGFNEKLFF.

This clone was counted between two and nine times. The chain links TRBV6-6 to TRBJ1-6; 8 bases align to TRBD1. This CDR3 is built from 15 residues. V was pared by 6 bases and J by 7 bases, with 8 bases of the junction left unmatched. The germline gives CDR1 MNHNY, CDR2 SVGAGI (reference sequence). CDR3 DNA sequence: TGTGCCAGCAGAAAACTGAGACAGGGGAATTCACCCCTCCACTTT. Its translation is CASRKLRQGNSPLHF.

This CDR3 reads CASSSRVGYTF. The CDR3, as DNA: TGTGCCAGCAGTTCACGGGTTGGCTACACCTTC. The genes are TRBV12-3 or TRBV12-4 and TRBJ1-2; D call uncertain. With 4 bases removed from V and 7 bases from J, the gap between germline ends came to 7 bases. There are 11 residues in the CDR3.

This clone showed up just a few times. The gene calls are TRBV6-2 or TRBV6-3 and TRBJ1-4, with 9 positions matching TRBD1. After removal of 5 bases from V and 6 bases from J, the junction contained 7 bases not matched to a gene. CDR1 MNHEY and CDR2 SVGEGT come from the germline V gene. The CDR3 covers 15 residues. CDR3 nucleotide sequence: TGTGCCAGCAGTCGGGTTGGGGACAGGGATGAAAAACTGTTTTTT. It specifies CASSRVGDRDEKLFF.

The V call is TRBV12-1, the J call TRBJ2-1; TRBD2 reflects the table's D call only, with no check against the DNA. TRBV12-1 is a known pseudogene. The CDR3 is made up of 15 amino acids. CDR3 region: CASSSFRRENNEQFF. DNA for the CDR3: TGTGCCAGCAGCTCCTTCAGACGGGAGAATAATGAGCAGTTCTTC.